These T cell receptor beta chains were read from a single sample in a study of blood T cell repertoires in COVID-19. Assay used: immunoSEQ multiplex PCR; TCRdb lists only in-frame clones, some missing. The data contain more than 100,000 clones, about four fifths of them seen just once; the ten biggest clones take up around 15%. Sequences were obtained from peripheral blood. The receptor source for this set is a woman in her fifties or sixties with acute or convalescent COVID-19. Each CDR3 is given with its conserved first and last residue.

>TRBJ2-6|TRBV6-5|15
CASRTQLSGANVLTF
>TRBJ2-1|TRBV11-2|12
CASSSQGSEQFF
>TRBJ2-2|TRBV19|17
CASSIATGRRNTGELFF
>TRBJ1-5|TRBV19|13
CASSISRFQPQHF
>TRBJ1-2|TRBV10-3|11
CATTGGEGYTF
>TRBJ1-1|TRBV30|14
CAWSVTGGDTEAFF
>TRBJ1-6|TRBV5-6|16
CASSDTRAGGYSPLHF
>TRBJ2-7|TRBV10-1|13
CASSESAVGEQYF
>TRBJ2-2|TRBV7-9|14
CASSVGRATGELFF
>TRBJ1-5|TRBV19|20
CASSMRGGDRGIYSNQPQHF
>TRBJ2-1|TRBV6-6|15
CASKRTGQGANEQFF
>TRBJ2-5|TRBV6-7|14
CASTPGQGGETQYF
>TRBJ1-4|TRBV7-9|13
CASSLTGVEKLFF
>TRBJ2-7|TRBV6-2/TRBV6-3|13
CASSYLQRYEQYF
>TRBJ1-2|TRBV7-9|17
CASSLARGPSTNYGYTF
>TRBJ2-1|TRBV23-1|15
CASSQGRYPYNEQFF
>TRBJ1-2|TRBV28|13
CASRPPTGRGYTF
>TRBJ1-1|TRBV25-1|14
CASSEGQRNTEAFF
>TRBJ1-1|TRBV6-5|16
CASSYGWGQGYTEAFF
>TRBJ2-2|TRBV7-7|13
CASRRQGDGELFF
>TRBJ1-1|TRBV14|14
CASSQVAGITEAFF
>TRBJ1-6|TRBV2|16
CASSVLESQGNSPLHF
>TRBJ1-1|TRBV4-1|14
CASSGTVHSTEAFF
>TRBJ1-1|TRBV30|13
CAWSAKMNTEAFF
>TRBJ1-1|TRBV14|13
CASSQGAGTEAFF
>TRBJ1-2|TRBV4-1|14
CASSQGDSLYGYTF
>TRBJ1-2|TRBV7-8|15
CASSLAGGAGYGYTF
>TRBJ2-1|TRBV28|18
CASSSLLGTGGRHNEQFF
>TRBJ2-2|TRBV4-2|16
CASSQQGAANTGELFF
>TRBJ1-5|TRBV18|15
CASSPQGQSNQPQHF
>TRBJ1-1|TRBV24-1|14
CATRPWHQNTEAFF
>TRBJ2-7|TRBV4-1|16
CASSQDVSGITYEQYF
>TRBJ2-7|TRBV27|16
CASSLHRGPHHYEQYF
>TRBJ1-3|TRBV5-1|15
CASSLWTEGGNTIYF
>TRBJ2-1|TRBV5-4|15
CASSFGQGRNNEQFF
>TRBJ2-3|TRBV5-1|13
CASSLTGGDTQYF
>TRBJ1-2|TRBV27|15
CASSPAGTVNYGYTF
>TRBJ2-7|TRBV2|15
CASSEGRLSSYEQYF
>TRBJ2-6|TRBV7-3|19
CASSGSTGTGESGANVLTF
>TRBJ2-3|TRBV30|17
CAWSVKGLAGGTDTQYF
>TRBJ2-3|TRBV19|16
CASSSPGGSSTDTQYF
>TRBJ1-2|TRBV11-2|16
CASSAQGQWANYGYTF
>TRBJ1-5|TRBV29-1|12
CSVGQGGGPQHF
>TRBJ2-7|TRBV5-4|14
CASSQSGGRGEQYF
>TRBJ2-3|TRBV10-2|15
CASSWEGQGSDTQYF
>TRBJ2-3|TRBV4-1|15
CASRSIGTSGDTQYF
>TRBJ2-7|TRBV5-1|15
CASSLIAQDSYEQYF
>TRBJ1-2|TRBV5-1|16
CASSSPGQNSNYGYTF
>TRBJ1-2|TRBV14|14
CASSLRQSHYGYTF
>TRBJ2-7|TRBV18|15
CASSPQWDRAREQYF
>TRBJ1-5|TRBV6-1|14
CASSEGAGLQPQHF